This passage covers 11 T cell receptor beta chains from one sample sequenced in a study of T-cell memory formation after mild COVID-19. TCRdb recomputed calls from the 5' RACE reads with MiXCR, one row per CDR3 protein. The data contain under 250,000 distinct CDR3 sequences, 15% of them singletons. The sequenced material came from PBMCs or a T cell subset sorted from them (not recorded which). Receptor source: an adult woman who had mild COVID-19 (a few samples of this study predate the infection). Cell type and time point are not known.

This clonotype has more than one count but fewer than ten. This chain connects TRBV6-1 to TRBJ1-5, with D uncertain. CDR1 and CDR2 (germline): MNHNS, SASEGT. The length of the CDR3 is 15 residues. V gave up 3 bases and J gave up 0 bases, with 9 bases separating them. In DNA form, the CDR3 reads TGTGCCAGCAGTGACGGAGAGTATAGCAATCAGCCCCAGCATTTT. Its translation: CASSDGEYSNQPQHF.

This clonotype came up many times. The J gene is TRBJ1-1, the V gene TRBV5-1; the D gene is possibly TRBD1 (6 bases). Trimming took off 2 bases at V and 6 bases at J, with 17 bases between the two ends. Germline V gene lookup returns CDR1 SGHRS and CDR2 YFSETQ. The CDR3 is 15 amino acids. CDR3 loop: CASSFNRASYAEAFF. CDR3 coding DNA: TGCGCCAGCAGCTTTAACAGGGCCTCCTACGCTGAAGCTTTCTTT.

This chain uses TRBV4-1 with TRBJ2-3; 9 bases fit TRBD2. Germline CDR1 and CDR2: MGHRA and YSYEKL. Trimming cost V 6 bases and J 4 bases; bases outside gene matches: 11. The CDR3 runs to 16 residues. The CDR3 nucleotides are TGCGCCAGCAGGCCGATAGTGTTAGCGGGGGCAGATACGCAGTATTTT. Protein: CASRPIVLAGADTQYF.

The chain combines TRBV7-3 with TRBJ2-3; D might be TRBD1 (5 bases). From germline, CDR1 is SGHTA and CDR2 FQGTGA. The V and J ends lost 3 bases and 4 bases respectively, with 14 bases between them. CDR3 length: 15 amino acids. For the CDR3, the DNA is TGTGCCAGCAGCTTCGAGCCAGGGTCGGCAGATACGCAGTATTTT. It translates to CASSFEPGSADTQYF.

This clonotype was seen only a few times. J is TRBJ2-1 and V is TRBV12-3 or TRBV12-4; 8 bases are shared with TRBD2. The CDR3 length is 16 residues. V was pared by 6 bases and J by 6 bases, with 13 bases of the junction left unmatched. The CDR3 protein is CASSPSGLARGNEQFF. The CDR3 bases are TGTGCCAGCAGCCCCAGCGGACTAGCAAGGGGCAATGAGCAGTTCTTC.

This sequence joins TRBV20-1 and TRBJ1-6; D not certain. This CDR3 is built from 16 residues. Per the germline V gene, CDR1 is DFQATT and CDR2 is SNEGSKA (reference sequence). Trimming shortened V by 2 bases and J by 8 bases, and 19 bases separated the two germline ends. CDR3 in DNA: TGCAGTGCTAGACCTAGGATGGCTCCCTGGGATTCACCCCTCCACTTT. Translated, it gives CSARPRMAPWDSPLHF.

The V call is TRBV15, the J call TRBJ1-3, with D tentatively TRBD1 (5 bases). The CDR3 spans 16 residues. Trimming stripped 0 bases from V and 7 bases from J, with 16 bases between. Germline V gene sequence: CDR1 LNHNV, CDR2 YYDKDF (reference sequence). This chain's CDR3 is CATSRDRAGIGNTIYF. The CDR3 DNA follows: TGTGCCACCAGCAGAGATCGGGCAGGGATTGGGAACACCATATATTTT.

This chain uses TRBV5-1 with TRBJ2-1; TRBD2 matches 14 bases. The CDR3 extends over 15 amino acids. The trim removed 4 bases at V and 9 bases at J, leaving 6 bases unmatched. Germline CDR1 SGHRS, CDR2 YFSETQ. This CDR3 reads CASSAGLAGGLEQFF. The CDR3 DNA reads as TGCGCCAGCAGCGCCGGACTAGCGGGGGGACTTGAGCAGTTCTTC.

This chain uses TRBV12-5 with TRBJ2-4, with D hard to call. The germline gives CDR1 LGHNT, CDR2 FRNRAP. The CDR3 is 16 residues long. Trimming removed 1 base at V and 7 bases at J, with 17 bases between. The CDR3 spells CASGLGEWGKENIQYF. DNA for the CDR3: TGTGCTAGTGGTTTGGGGGAATGGGGTAAGGAGAACATTCAGTACTTC.

This clonotype has just a few counts. This rearrangement joins TRBV12-3 or TRBV12-4 to TRBJ1-1; 7 bases fit TRBD1. V lost 3 bases and J lost 2; bases outside the gene matches: 3. This CDR3 is built from 14 residues. The CDR3 DNA follows: TGTGCCAGCAGTTTTAGGGGGCGCAACACTGAAGCTTTCTTT. It translates to CASSFRGRNTEAFF.

Only one count was recorded for this clonotype. The chain combines TRBV14 with TRBJ2-2; D gene ambiguous. The germline V gene encodes CDR1 SGHDN and CDR2 FVKESK. CDR3 size: 15 residues. V lost 4 bases, J lost 3 bases, and 12 bases lay in between. The CDR3 region is CASSPKDIYTGELFF. CDR3 DNA sequence: TGTGCCAGCAGCCCCAAAGACATCTACACCGGGGAGCTGTTTTTT. Full variable domain (missing parts from reference TRBV14 and TRBJ2-2): EAGVTQFPSHSVIEKGQTVTLRCDPISGHDNLYWYRRVMGKEIKFLLHFVKESKQDESGMPNNRFLAERTGGTYSTLKVQPAELEDSGVYFCASSPKDIYTGELFFGEGSRLTVL.